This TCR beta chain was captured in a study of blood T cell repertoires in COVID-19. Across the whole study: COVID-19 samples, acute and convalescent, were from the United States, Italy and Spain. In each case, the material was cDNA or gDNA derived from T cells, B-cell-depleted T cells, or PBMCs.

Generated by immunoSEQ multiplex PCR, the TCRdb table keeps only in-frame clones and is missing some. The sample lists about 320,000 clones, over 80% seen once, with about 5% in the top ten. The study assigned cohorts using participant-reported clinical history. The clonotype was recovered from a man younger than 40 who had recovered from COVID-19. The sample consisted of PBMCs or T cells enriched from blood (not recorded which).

The CDR3 DNA follows: TGTGCCAGCAGTGAAGGTTACTCCAGGTGGGGCAATCAGCCCCAGCATTTT. Residues: CASSEGYSRWGNQPQHF. The V gene is TRBV2, the J gene TRBJ1-5; D call uncertain. Trimming left V 1 base short and J 2 bases short, with 15 bases between. CDR1 and CDR2 from the germline V gene are SNHLY and FYNNEI. CDR3 length: 17 amino acids.